The rows below give T cell receptor beta chains drawn from one sample of a study of shared clonotypes between healthy human individuals. Some clones are missing from TCRdb's copy, which holds only in-frame ones; the method was immunoSEQ multiplex PCR. The sample shows hundreds of thousands of clones, over 65% of them seen only once. The material sequenced was memory CD4+ T cells sorted from blood. These receptors came from a woman aged 25-40 years in good health. The CDR3 runs from the conserved cysteine through the conserved F or W. The order of the fields is CDR3 length, D gene, clone size, V gene, J gene, CDR3 protein, CDR3 DNA. D genes are given only for firm matches. A row's size may be missing; if present it is once, few, many or a size class.

len: 14; d_gene: .; abundance: .; v_gene: TRBV2; j_gene: TRBJ1-3; CDR3aa: CASSVAGTGNTIYF; CDR3nt: TGTGCCAGCAGTGTTGCCGGAACTGGTAACACCATATATTTT
len: 14; d_gene: .; abundance: .; v_gene: TRBV7-2; j_gene: TRBJ1-5; CDR3aa: CASSLVGVRQPQHF; CDR3nt: TGTGCCAGCAGCTTAGTCGGCGTGCGGCAGCCCCAGCATTTT
len: 17; d_gene: .; abundance: .; v_gene: TRBV1; j_gene: TRBJ2-7; CDR3aa: CTSSQEGGRSSSYEQYF; CDR3nt: TGCACCAGCAGCCAAGAAGGGGGCAGATCGAGCTCCTACGAGCAGTACTTC
len: 14; d_gene: TRBD1; abundance: .; v_gene: TRBV27; j_gene: TRBJ1-1; CDR3aa: CASSLDRGDTEAFF; CDR3nt: TGTGCCAGCAGTTTGGACAGGGGGGACACTGAAGCTTTCTTT
len: 16; d_gene: TRBD1; abundance: .; v_gene: TRBV7-2; j_gene: TRBJ2-1; CDR3aa: CASSPPPGGPYNEQFF; CDR3nt: TGTGCCAGCAGCCCTCCGCCAGGGGGCCCCTACAATGAGCAGTTCTTC
len: 14; d_gene: .; abundance: .; v_gene: TRBV9; j_gene: TRBJ2-5; CDR3aa: CASSVGGLEETQYF; CDR3nt: TGTGCCAGCAGCGTAGGGGGGCTAGAGGAGACCCAGTACTTC
len: 14; d_gene: TRBD1; abundance: few; v_gene: TRBV6-6; j_gene: TRBJ2-7; CDR3aa: CASSSAGTGGEQYF; CDR3nt: TGTGCCAGCAGTTCCGCCGGGACAGGGGGCGAGCAGTACTTC
len: 14; d_gene: TRBD2; abundance: once; v_gene: TRBV5-1; j_gene: TRBJ2-1; CDR3aa: CASSGTNSYNEQFF; CDR3nt: TGCGCCAGCAGCGGGACTAACTCCTACAATGAGCAGTTCTTC
len: 11; d_gene: .; abundance: .; v_gene: TRBV7-8; j_gene: TRBJ2-7; CDR3aa: CASSFRDEQYF; CDR3nt: TGTGCCAGCAGCTTTCGAGACGAGCAGTACTTC
len: 13; d_gene: .; abundance: .; v_gene: TRBV25-1; j_gene: TRBJ2-5; CDR3aa: CASRGVWEETQYF; CDR3nt: TGTGCCAGCAGGGGGGTTTGGGAAGAGACCCAGTACTTC
len: 14; d_gene: .; abundance: .; v_gene: TRBV28; j_gene: TRBJ2-4; CDR3aa: CASSPGMGGNIQYF; CDR3nt: TGTGCCAGCAGTCCCGGGATGGGGGGAAACATTCAGTACTTC
len: 15; d_gene: .; abundance: many; v_gene: TRBV19; j_gene: TRBJ1-3; CDR3aa: CASSTDSYSGNTIYF; CDR3nt: TGTGCCAGTAGTACGGACAGTTACTCTGGAAACACCATATATTTT
len: 14; d_gene: .; abundance: .; v_gene: TRBV5-1; j_gene: TRBJ1-3; CDR3aa: CASSPGTAGNTIYF; CDR3nt: TGCGCCAGCAGTCCAGGGACGGCTGGAAACACCATATATTTT
len: 16; d_gene: .; abundance: .; v_gene: TRBV11-3; j_gene: TRBJ2-1; CDR3aa: CASSLEGRRPYNEQFF; CDR3nt: TGTGCCAGCAGCTTAGAGGGCCGGAGGCCCTACAATGAGCAGTTCTTC
len: 14; d_gene: TRBD2; abundance: .; v_gene: TRBV11-2; j_gene: TRBJ2-7; CDR3aa: CASSFGGEGGEQYF; CDR3nt: TGTGCCAGCAGCTTCGGGGGGGAGGGCGGCGAGCAGTACTTC
len: 16; d_gene: .; abundance: .; v_gene: TRBV7-9; j_gene: TRBJ2-2; CDR3aa: CASPPWAGSNTGELFF; CDR3nt: TGTGCCAGCCCCCCATGGGCGGGCTCGAACACCGGGGAGCTGTTTTTT
len: 14; d_gene: .; abundance: .; v_gene: TRBV27; j_gene: TRBJ1-1; CDR3aa: CASSRHRDPYEAFF; CDR3nt: TGTGCCAGCAGTCGACACCGGGACCCTTATGAAGCTTTCTTT